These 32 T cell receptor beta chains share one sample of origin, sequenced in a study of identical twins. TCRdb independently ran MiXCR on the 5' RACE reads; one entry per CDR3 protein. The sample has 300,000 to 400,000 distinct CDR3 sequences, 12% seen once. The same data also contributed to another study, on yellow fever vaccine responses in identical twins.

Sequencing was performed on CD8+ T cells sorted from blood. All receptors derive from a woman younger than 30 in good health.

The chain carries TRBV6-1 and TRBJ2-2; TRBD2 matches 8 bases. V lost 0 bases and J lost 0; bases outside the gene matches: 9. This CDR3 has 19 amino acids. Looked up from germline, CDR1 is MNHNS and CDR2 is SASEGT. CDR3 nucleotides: TGTGCCAGCAGTGAAGCTCTTATGGGCGGGGGGACGAACACCGGGGAGCTGTTTTTT. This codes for CASSEALMGGGTNTGELFF.

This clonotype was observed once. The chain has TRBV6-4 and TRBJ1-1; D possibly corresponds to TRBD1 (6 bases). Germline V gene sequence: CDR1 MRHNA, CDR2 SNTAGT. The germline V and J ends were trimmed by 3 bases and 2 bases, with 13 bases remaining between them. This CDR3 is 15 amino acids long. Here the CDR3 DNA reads TGTGCCAGCAGTGAGGAGGCAGGGGTCAACACTGAAGCTTTCTTT. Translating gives CASSEEAGVNTEAFF.

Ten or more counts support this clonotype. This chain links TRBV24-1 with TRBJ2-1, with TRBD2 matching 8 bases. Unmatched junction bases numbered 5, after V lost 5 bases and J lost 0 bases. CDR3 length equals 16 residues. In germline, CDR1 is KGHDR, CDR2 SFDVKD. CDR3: CATSGREGRSYNEQFF. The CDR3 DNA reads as TGTGCCACCAGTGGTCGGGAGGGGCGCTCCTACAATGAGCAGTTCTTC.

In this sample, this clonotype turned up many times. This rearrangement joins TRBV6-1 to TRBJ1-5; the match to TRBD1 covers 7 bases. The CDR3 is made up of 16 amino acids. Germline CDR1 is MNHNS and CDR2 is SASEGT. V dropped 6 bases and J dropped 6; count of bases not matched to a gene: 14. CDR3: CASRADREGQGQPQHF. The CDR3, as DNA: TGTGCCAGCAGGGCCGACAGGGAGGGGCAGGGTCAGCCCCAGCATTTT.

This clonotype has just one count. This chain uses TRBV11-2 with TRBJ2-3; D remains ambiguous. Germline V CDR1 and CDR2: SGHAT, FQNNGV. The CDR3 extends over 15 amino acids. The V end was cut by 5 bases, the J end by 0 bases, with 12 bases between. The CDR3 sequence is CASSIWGTSTDTQYF. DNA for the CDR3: TGTGCCAGCAGCATATGGGGTACTAGCACAGATACGCAGTATTTT.

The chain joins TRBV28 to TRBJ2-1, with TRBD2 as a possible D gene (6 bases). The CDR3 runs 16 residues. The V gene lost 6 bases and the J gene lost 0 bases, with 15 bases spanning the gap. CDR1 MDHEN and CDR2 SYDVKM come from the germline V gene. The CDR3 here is CASRPQGLVSYNEQFF. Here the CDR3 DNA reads TGTGCCAGCAGACCCCAGGGACTCGTCTCCTACAATGAGCAGTTCTTC.

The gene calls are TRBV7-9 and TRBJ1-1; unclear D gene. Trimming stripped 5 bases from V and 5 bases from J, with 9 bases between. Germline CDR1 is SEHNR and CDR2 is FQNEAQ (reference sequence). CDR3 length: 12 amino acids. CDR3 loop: CASSRVGTEAFF. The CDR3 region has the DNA TGTGCCAGCAGCCGGGTCGGGACTGAAGCTTTCTTT.

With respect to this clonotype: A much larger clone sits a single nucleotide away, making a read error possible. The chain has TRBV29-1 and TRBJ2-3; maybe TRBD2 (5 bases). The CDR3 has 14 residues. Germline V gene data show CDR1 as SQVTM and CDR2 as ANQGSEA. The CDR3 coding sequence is TGCAGAGTTTCTAGAGAGGGTGGCACAGATACGCAGTATTTT. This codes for CRVSREGGTDTQYF.

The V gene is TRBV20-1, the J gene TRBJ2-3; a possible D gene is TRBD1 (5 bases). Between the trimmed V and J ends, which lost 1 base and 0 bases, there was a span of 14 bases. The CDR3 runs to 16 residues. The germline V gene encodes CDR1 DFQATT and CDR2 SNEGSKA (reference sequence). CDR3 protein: CSARAGIGPSTDTQYF. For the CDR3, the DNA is TGCAGTGCTAGAGCAGGGATTGGTCCTAGCACAGATACGCAGTATTTT.

CDR3 sequence: CASSFIGTRLFQETQYF. The CDR3 nucleotides read TGTGCCAGCAGCTTTATAGGGACTAGGCTATTCCAAGAGACCCAGTACTTC. The genes are TRBV11-2 and TRBJ2-5; 8 bases align to TRBD2. Trimming removed 3 bases from V and 1 base from J; junction bases left unmatched: 10. Germline loops: CDR1 SGHAT, CDR2 FQNNGV. This CDR3 has 17 amino acids.

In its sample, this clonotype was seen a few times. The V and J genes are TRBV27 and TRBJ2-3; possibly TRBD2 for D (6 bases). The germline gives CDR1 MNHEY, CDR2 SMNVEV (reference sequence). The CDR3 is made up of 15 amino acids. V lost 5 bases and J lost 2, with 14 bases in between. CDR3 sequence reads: CASSTELATTDTQYF. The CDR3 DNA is TGTGCCAGCAGTACCGAACTAGCTACCACAGATACGCAGTATTTT.

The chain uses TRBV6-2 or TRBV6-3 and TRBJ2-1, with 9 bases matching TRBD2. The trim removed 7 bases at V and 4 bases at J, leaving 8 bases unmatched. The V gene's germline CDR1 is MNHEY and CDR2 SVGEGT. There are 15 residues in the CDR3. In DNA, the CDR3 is TGTGCCAGCAACCCGATAGCGGGGGATTACAATGAGCAGTTCTTC. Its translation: CASNPIAGDYNEQFF.

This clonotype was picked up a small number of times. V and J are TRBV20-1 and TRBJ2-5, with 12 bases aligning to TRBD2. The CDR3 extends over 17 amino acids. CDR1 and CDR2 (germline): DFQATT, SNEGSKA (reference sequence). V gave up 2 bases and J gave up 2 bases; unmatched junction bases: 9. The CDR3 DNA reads TGCAGTGCTAGACTAGCGGGGGGGCCTAGTGCACAAGAGACCCAGTACTTC. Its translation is CSARLAGGPSAQETQYF.

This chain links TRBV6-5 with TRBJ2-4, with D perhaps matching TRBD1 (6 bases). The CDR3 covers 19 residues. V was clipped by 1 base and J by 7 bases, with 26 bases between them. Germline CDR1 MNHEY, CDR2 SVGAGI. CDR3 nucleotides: TGTGCCAGCAGTTACTACCCGCCCGGTACCGCAGGGGACAAGAACATTCAGTACTTC. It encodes CASSYYPPGTAGDKNIQYF.

The CDR3 DNA reads TGCGCCAGCAGTGAGTCGCACACCTCCAGATACGAGCAGTACTTC. Translated: CASSESHTSRYEQYF. This chain links TRBV10-2 with TRBJ2-7; D remains ambiguous. V was shortened by 0 bases and J by 4 bases, with 13 bases between the two germline ends. The length of the CDR3 is 15 residues. Per the germline V gene, CDR1 is WSHSY and CDR2 is SAAADI.

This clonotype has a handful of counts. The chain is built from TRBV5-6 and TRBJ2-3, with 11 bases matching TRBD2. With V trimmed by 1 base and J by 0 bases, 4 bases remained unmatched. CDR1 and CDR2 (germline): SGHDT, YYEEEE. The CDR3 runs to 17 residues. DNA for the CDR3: TGTGCCAGCAGCTTGACTAGCGGGAGAGAGAGCACAGATACGCAGTATTTT. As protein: CASSLTSGRESTDTQYF.

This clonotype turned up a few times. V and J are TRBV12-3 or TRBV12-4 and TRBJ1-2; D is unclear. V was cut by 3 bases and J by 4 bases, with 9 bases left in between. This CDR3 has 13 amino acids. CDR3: CASSLWISYGYTF. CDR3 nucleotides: TGTGCCAGCAGTTTGTGGATCTCCTATGGCTACACCTTC.

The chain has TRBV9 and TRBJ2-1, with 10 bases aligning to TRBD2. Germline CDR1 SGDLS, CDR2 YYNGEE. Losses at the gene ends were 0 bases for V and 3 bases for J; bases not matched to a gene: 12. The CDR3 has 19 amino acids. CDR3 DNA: TGTGCCAGCAGCGTAGGAGCGGGAGGGTTTCTGGGAAACTACAATGAGCAGTTCTTC. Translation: CASSVGAGGFLGNYNEQFF.

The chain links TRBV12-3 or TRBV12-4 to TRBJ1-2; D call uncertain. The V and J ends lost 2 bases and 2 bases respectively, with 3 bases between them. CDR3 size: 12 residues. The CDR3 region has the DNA TGTGCCAGCAGTTTACACAACTATGGCTACACCTTC. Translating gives CASSLHNYGYTF.

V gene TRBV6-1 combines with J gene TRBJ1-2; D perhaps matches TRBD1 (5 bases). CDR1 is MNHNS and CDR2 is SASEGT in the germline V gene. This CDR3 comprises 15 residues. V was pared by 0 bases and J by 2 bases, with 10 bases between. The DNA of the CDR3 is TGTGCCAGCAGTGAAGCAGAGGACAAAAACTATGGCTACACCTTC. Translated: CASSEAEDKNYGYTF.

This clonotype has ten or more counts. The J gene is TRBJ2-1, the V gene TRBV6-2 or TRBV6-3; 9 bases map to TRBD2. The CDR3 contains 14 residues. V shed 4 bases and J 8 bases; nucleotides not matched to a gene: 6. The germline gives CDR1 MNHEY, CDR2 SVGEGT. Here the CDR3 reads CASSFGTSFYEQFF. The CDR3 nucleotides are TGTGCCAGCAGTTTCGGGACTAGCTTCTATGAGCAGTTCTTC.

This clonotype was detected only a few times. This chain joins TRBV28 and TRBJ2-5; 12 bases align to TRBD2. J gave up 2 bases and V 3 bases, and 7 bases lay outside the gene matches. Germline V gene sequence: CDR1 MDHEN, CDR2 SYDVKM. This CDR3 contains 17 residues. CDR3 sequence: CASSFPYGLAGQETQYF. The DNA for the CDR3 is TGTGCCAGCAGTTTCCCCTACGGACTAGCGGGACAAGAGACCCAGTACTTC.

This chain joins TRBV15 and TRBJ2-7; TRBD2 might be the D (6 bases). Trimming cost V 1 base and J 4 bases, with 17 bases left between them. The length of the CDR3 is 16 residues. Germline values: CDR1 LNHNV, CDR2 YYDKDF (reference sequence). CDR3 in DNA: TGTGCCACCAGCAGAGTCGGGGGAGGTGGTGTTTACGAGCAGTACGTC. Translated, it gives CATSRVGGGGVYEQYV.

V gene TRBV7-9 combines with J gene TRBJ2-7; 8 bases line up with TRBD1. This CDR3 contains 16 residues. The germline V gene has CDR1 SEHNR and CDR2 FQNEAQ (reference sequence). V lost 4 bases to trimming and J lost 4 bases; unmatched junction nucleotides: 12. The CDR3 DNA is TGTGCCAGCAGCTCGACAGACAGGGGAAAACCATACGAGCAGTACGTC. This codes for CASSSTDRGKPYEQYV.

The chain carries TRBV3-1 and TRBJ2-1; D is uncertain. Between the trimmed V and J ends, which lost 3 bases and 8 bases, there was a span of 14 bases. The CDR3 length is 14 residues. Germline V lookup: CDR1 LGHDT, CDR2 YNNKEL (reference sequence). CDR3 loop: CASSHGSSLDEQFF. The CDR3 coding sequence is TGTGCCAGCAGCCATGGAAGTAGCTTAGATGAGCAGTTCTTC.

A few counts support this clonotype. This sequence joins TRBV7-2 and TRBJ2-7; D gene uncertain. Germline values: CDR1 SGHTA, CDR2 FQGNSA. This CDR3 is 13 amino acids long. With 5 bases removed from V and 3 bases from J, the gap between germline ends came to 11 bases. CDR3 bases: TGTGCCAGCAGCCCCCCGTGGGTCTACGAGCAGTACTTC. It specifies CASSPPWVYEQYF.

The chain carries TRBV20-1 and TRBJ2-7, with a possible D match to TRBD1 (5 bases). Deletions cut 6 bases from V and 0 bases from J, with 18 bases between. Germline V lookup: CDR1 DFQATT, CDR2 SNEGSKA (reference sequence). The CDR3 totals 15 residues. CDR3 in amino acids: CSADDSGPSSYEQYV. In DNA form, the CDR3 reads TGCAGTGCCGACGACAGTGGGCCGAGCTCCTACGAGCAGTACGTC.

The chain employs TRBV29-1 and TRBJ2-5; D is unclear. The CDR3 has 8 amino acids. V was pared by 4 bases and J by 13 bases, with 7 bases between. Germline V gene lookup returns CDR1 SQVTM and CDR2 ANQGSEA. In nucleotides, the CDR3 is TGCAGCGTTGGAGCGTTGTACTTC. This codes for CSVGALYF.

The CDR3 here is CASPHEQYF. The CDR3 bases are TGTGCCAGCCCGCACGAGCAGTACTTC. The genes are TRBV28 and TRBJ2-7; D unclear. The CDR3 extends over 9 amino acids. V was cut by 8 bases and J by 5 bases, with 4 bases left in between. Germline values: CDR1 MDHEN, CDR2 SYDVKM.

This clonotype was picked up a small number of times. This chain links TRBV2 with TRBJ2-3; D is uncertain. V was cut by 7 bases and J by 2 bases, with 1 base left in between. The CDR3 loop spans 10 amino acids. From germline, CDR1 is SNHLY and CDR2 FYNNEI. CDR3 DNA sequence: TGTGCCAGCACCACAGATACGCAGTATTTT. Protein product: CASTTDTQYF.

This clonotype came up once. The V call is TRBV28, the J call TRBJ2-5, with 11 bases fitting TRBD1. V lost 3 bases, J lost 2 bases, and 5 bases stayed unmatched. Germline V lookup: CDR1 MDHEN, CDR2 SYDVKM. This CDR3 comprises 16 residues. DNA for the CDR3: TGTGCCAGCAGTTTCCGGGACAGGGGGATGCAAGAGACCCAGTACTTC. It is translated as CASSFRDRGMQETQYF.

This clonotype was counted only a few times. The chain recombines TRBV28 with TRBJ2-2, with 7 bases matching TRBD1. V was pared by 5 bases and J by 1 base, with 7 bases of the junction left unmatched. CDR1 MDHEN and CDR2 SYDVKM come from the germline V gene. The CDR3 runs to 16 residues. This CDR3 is CASSLEGAKNTGELFF. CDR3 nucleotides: TGTGCCAGCAGTCTCGAGGGGGCCAAGAACACCGGGGAGCTGTTTTTT.